This entry describes one TCR beta chain. The junction does not match germline at one end; this may be a read error. The repertoire was sequenced with immunoSEQ multiplex PCR; TCRdb's copy has only in-frame clones and lacks some. The repertoire consists of 200,000 to 250,000 clones, with around 83% occurring once and the leading ten covering 9.5% to 10%. CDR3 size: 11 residues. The germline V gene encodes CDR1 SGHTA and CDR2 FQGNSA. This record belongs to a study of blood T cell repertoires in COVID-19. Study-wide context: The United States, Italy and Spain provided the acute and convalescent COVID-19 samples. T cells, B-cell-depleted T cells, or PBMCs supplied cDNA or gDNA.

This clonotype was sampled from a man in his fifties or sixties with active or convalescent COVID-19. The rearrangement uses TRBV7-2 and TRBJ1-2, with D possibly TRBD1 on 5 matching bases. The sequencing input was peripheral blood. The CDR3 here is CASSLRLGPSF. The DNA of the CDR3 is TGTGCCAGCAGCCTCCGACTGGGGCCCAGCTTC.